This T cell receptor (beta chain) was recovered during a study of blood T cell repertoires in COVID-19. Germline-derived CDR1 and CDR2 are MNHEY and SVGEGT. The CDR3 loop spans 18 amino acids. V lost 2 bases, J lost 9 bases, and 12 bases stayed unmatched. The authors' processing: Amplification of reference gene primers provided the estimated nucleated cell counts. TCRdb keeps only in-frame clones here, not all; method: immunoSEQ multiplex PCR. The DNA gave D and trimming, while V, J and clone size come from that table. This sample carries about 20,000 clones, approximately 85% of them seen once, and the ten largest clones take more than 55%.

The sequencing input was peripheral blood. This TCR was recovered from an elderly man with acute or convalescent COVID-19. The chain carries TRBV6-2 or TRBV6-3 and TRBJ2-1; TRBD2 aligns across 14 bases. CDR3 sequence: CASSYPRGLAGAGAEQFF. DNA of the CDR3: TGTGCCAGCAGTTACCCCAGGGGACTAGCGGGAGCGGGCGCTGAGCAGTTCTTC.